A selection of T cell receptor beta chains follows, all from one sample in a study of T cell responses to AZD1222 COVID-19 vaccine. The data were produced by immunoSEQ multiplex PCR, yet TCRdb's version contains in-frame clones alone and is incomplete. This table holds 150,000 to 200,000 clones, about 89% found once. Sequences were derived from peripheral blood, sampled on day 0 of AZD1222 vaccination. The receptors originated from an adult in good health. CDR3s include the opening cysteine and the closing phenylalanine or tryptophan. The D gene is left open where the match is weak. The size of a clone is reported for some rows only, either as once, few or many, or as a class for expanded clones.

DNA: TGTGCCAGCAGTGTCGGACAGCCTGGGGGCTACACCTTC; CDR3: CASSVGQPGGYTF; J: TRBJ1-2; D: -; size: -; V: TRBV2
DNA: TGCAGCGTTCCTGGGGGCGAGACCCAGTACTTC; CDR3: CSVPGGETQYF; J: TRBJ2-5; D: -; size: -; V: TRBV29-1
DNA: TGTGCCAGCAGTCCCCGGGGGACTCATACGCAGTATTTT; CDR3: CASSPRGTHTQYF; J: TRBJ2-3; D: -; size: -; V: TRBV6-2/TRBV6-3
DNA: TGTGCCAGCGGCACACAGGGGGCTAACTATGGCTACACCTTC; CDR3: CASGTQGANYGYTF; J: TRBJ1-2; D: TRBD1; size: -; V: TRBV7-8
DNA: TGTGCCAGCAGTTACCGGGCTAGCGGGACCCACAATGAGCAGTTCTTC; CDR3: CASSYRASGTHNEQFF; J: TRBJ2-1; D: TRBD2; size: few; V: TRBV6-5
DNA: TGTGCCAGCAGCCACGGACAGGGCTACGCAACCTACGAGCAGTACTTC; CDR3: CASSHGQGYATYEQYF; J: TRBJ2-7; D: TRBD1; size: -; V: TRBV5-4
DNA: TGTGCCAGCAGTTACGGGACAGGGGTTCTATACGAGCAGTACTTC; CDR3: CASSYGTGVLYEQYF; J: TRBJ2-7; D: TRBD1; size: few; V: TRBV6-5
DNA: TGTGCCAGCAGCCTTCCGTCTGGGGCCAACGTCCTGACTTTC; CDR3: CASSLPSGANVLTF; J: TRBJ2-6; D: -; size: -; V: TRBV9
DNA: TGCGCCAGCAGCTGGGCAGGGGCTAATGAAAAACTGTTTTTT; CDR3: CASSWAGANEKLFF; J: TRBJ1-4; D: -; size: -; V: TRBV5-1
DNA: TGTGCCAGCAGCGTCGGATTGGGACATTGGGGTCAGCCCCAGCATTTT; CDR3: CASSVGLGHWGQPQHF; J: TRBJ1-5; D: -; size: many; V: TRBV9
DNA: TGTGCCACCAGTGACCCGTCCGGACGCGTAGCGAGCAGCACAGATACGCAGTATTTT; CDR3: CATSDPSGRVASSTDTQYF; J: TRBJ2-3; D: -; size: -; V: TRBV24-1
DNA: TGCGCCAGCAGCTTGGGGGGGCAGAACACTGAAGCTTTCTTT; CDR3: CASSLGGQNTEAFF; J: TRBJ1-1; D: -; size: few; V: TRBV5-1
DNA: TGTGCCAGCAGCCGTACAGGGGCCGCGAACACCGGGGAGCTGTTTTTT; CDR3: CASSRTGAANTGELFF; J: TRBJ2-2; D: TRBD1; size: -; V: TRBV7-3
DNA: TGTGCCAGCAGGGGGGCCGGGACAGCGAACACCGGGGAGCTGTTTTTT; CDR3: CASRGAGTANTGELFF; J: TRBJ2-2; D: TRBD1; size: -; V: TRBV2
DNA: TGTGCCAGCAGCTTAGGTCGAAACACCGGGGAGCTGTTTTTT; CDR3: CASSLGRNTGELFF; J: TRBJ2-2; D: -; size: -; V: TRBV7-3
DNA: TGTGCCAGCAAACCGACAGGGCTTACCTATGGCTACACCTTC; CDR3: CASKPTGLTYGYTF; J: TRBJ1-2; D: TRBD1; size: once; V: TRBV6-5
DNA: TGTGCCAGCAGTTACGAGAGGGAAGGTCAGCCCCAGCATTTT; CDR3: CASSYEREGQPQHF; J: TRBJ1-5; D: -; size: -; V: TRBV6-5
DNA: TGTGCCAGTAGTCCTAGGGGCGACGCGAACACCGGGGAGCTGTTTTTT; CDR3: CASSPRGDANTGELFF; J: TRBJ2-2; D: -; size: -; V: TRBV19
DNA: TGTGCCAGCAGTGAAGCGCGAACAGGGGAAGAGACCCAGTACTTC; CDR3: CASSEARTGEETQYF; J: TRBJ2-5; D: TRBD1; size: -; V: TRBV6-1
DNA: TGTGCCAGCAGTTGGAAGACAGGGGGCACCGGGGAGCTGTTTTTT; CDR3: CASSWKTGGTGELFF; J: TRBJ2-2; D: TRBD1; size: -; V: TRBV6-5
DNA: TGTGCCAGCAGCTTAGATGAAACAGGGGCTCGAGAAAAACTGTTTTTT; CDR3: CASSLDETGAREKLFF; J: TRBJ1-4; D: TRBD1; size: -; V: TRBV11-2
DNA: TGTGCCAGCAGTTACGCGACCAACGGCTATAATTCACCCCTCCACTTT; CDR3: CASSYATNGYNSPLHF; J: TRBJ1-6; D: -; size: -; V: TRBV6-5
DNA: TGTGCCAGCAGAACAGGGGGCTCTGGGGCCAACGTCCTGACTTTC; CDR3: CASRTGGSGANVLTF; J: TRBJ2-6; D: TRBD1; size: -; V: TRBV6-5
DNA: TGTGCCAGCAGCGTAGGGAGCTCCTACGAGCAGTACTTC; CDR3: CASSVGSSYEQYF; J: TRBJ2-7; D: -; size: few; V: TRBV9
DNA: TGTGCCAGCAGTTACTCGCGGGACCGGGAAAAACTGTTTTTT; CDR3: CASSYSRDREKLFF; J: TRBJ1-4; D: -; size: -; V: TRBV6-5
DNA: TGTGCCAGCAGTGTAATGGGACAGAATGAACATCAGCCCCAGCATTTT; CDR3: CASSVMGQNEHQPQHF; J: TRBJ1-5; D: TRBD1; size: -; V: TRBV28
DNA: TGTGCCAGCAGCTCCCTTGGGGCAGGGGGCTCCTCTGGCTACACCTTC; CDR3: CASSSLGAGGSSGYTF; J: TRBJ1-2; D: TRBD1; size: -; V: TRBV6-2/TRBV6-3
DNA: TGTGCCAGCAGTGAAGCGCTCCAGGGGCTCTATGGCTACACCTTC; CDR3: CASSEALQGLYGYTF; J: TRBJ1-2; D: -; size: -; V: TRBV2
DNA: TGTGCCAGCAGTGAATATAGGACAGTGAACACTGAAGCTTTCTTT; CDR3: CASSEYRTVNTEAFF; J: TRBJ1-1; D: -; size: -; V: TRBV2
DNA: TGTGCCAGCAGCCATGAAGGGAGGGACTATGGCTACACCTTC; CDR3: CASSHEGRDYGYTF; J: TRBJ1-2; D: -; size: -; V: TRBV4-2
DNA: TGTGCCAGTACTACAGGGTCGGACATTCAGTACTTC; CDR3: CASTTGSDIQYF; J: TRBJ2-4; D: -; size: -; V: TRBV19
DNA: TGTGCCAGCAGCGTAGTGAGTGCGAACACCGGGGAGCTGTTTTTT; CDR3: CASSVVSANTGELFF; J: TRBJ2-2; D: -; size: -; V: TRBV9
DNA: TGTGCCAGCAGCGTGGGCTCCCAAGATACGCAGTATTTT; CDR3: CASSVGSQDTQYF; J: TRBJ2-3; D: -; size: -; V: TRBV9
DNA: TGTGCCACCAGTGACTCCCGGGACACGTTTTTT; CDR3: CATSDSRDTFF; J: TRBJ1-4; D: -; size: -; V: TRBV24-1
DNA: TGTGCCAGCAAGGACAGTGGGGCTGAAAAACTGTTTTTT; CDR3: CASKDSGAEKLFF; J: TRBJ1-4; D: -; size: -; V: TRBV6-6
DNA: TGTGCCAGCAGACGACGACAGGGGATGAACACTGAAGCTTTCTTT; CDR3: CASRRRQGMNTEAFF; J: TRBJ1-1; D: TRBD1; size: -; V: TRBV7-9
DNA: TGTGCCTGGAGTGTCGGTTTTGGAGGATATAATTCACCCCTCCACTTT; CDR3: CAWSVGFGGYNSPLHF; J: TRBJ1-6; D: -; size: -; V: TRBV30
DNA: TGTGCCGGGGGACAGGGGTACGCTGAAGCTTTCTTT; CDR3: CAGGQGYAEAFF; J: TRBJ1-1; D: TRBD1; size: -; V: TRBV28
DNA: TGTGCCATCAGCCAGGACAGAAGCCTCACAGATACGCAGTATTTT; CDR3: CAISQDRSLTDTQYF; J: TRBJ2-3; D: -; size: once; V: TRBV10-3
DNA: TGTGCCAGCAGTCCCACTGGGGGGCTTGAGCAGTTCTTC; CDR3: CASSPTGGLEQFF; J: TRBJ2-1; D: -; size: -; V: TRBV7-2
DNA: TGTGCCAGTAGTCCAGCCAAGGGCGGCACAGATACGCAGTATTTT; CDR3: CASSPAKGGTDTQYF; J: TRBJ2-3; D: -; size: -; V: TRBV19
DNA: TGTGCCATCAGTACAGGGGTCACCTACAATGAGCAGTTCTTC; CDR3: CAISTGVTYNEQFF; J: TRBJ2-1; D: TRBD1; size: -; V: TRBV10-3
DNA: TGTGCCAGCAGCTTAGTAGCGGGAGCGGACAATGAGCAGTTCTTC; CDR3: CASSLVAGADNEQFF; J: TRBJ2-1; D: TRBD2; size: -; V: TRBV7-2
DNA: TGCCTCCTGACAGGGTTGAGAGACACTGAAGCTTTCTTT; CDR3: CLLTGLRDTEAFF; J: TRBJ1-1; D: TRBD1; size: once; V: TRBV6-5
DNA: TGTGCCAGCAGCTTTAGACAGGGGTGGGAAAACATTCAGTACTTC; CDR3: CASSFRQGWENIQYF; J: TRBJ2-4; D: TRBD1; size: -; V: TRBV7-2
DNA: TGTGCCTGGAGTGGACTAGCGGTTTACAATGAGCAGTTCTTC; CDR3: CAWSGLAVYNEQFF; J: TRBJ2-1; D: TRBD2; size: -; V: TRBV30
DNA: TGTGCCAGCAGCCAACCCGGGACAGCCACTGAAGCTTTCTTT; CDR3: CASSQPGTATEAFF; J: TRBJ1-1; D: TRBD1; size: -; V: TRBV9
DNA: TGCGCCAGCAGCCAGGAAGGGGAGCAGTTCTTC; CDR3: CASSQEGEQFF; J: TRBJ2-1; D: -; size: -; V: TRBV4-1
DNA: TGTGCCAGCAGCTTGCGGTTGGCGAACAGGGGTCACGGGGAGCTGTTTTTT; CDR3: CASSLRLANRGHGELFF; J: TRBJ2-2; D: TRBD1; size: -; V: TRBV5-8
DNA: TGTGCCAGCAGCCACGGACAGGGGAATTCACCCCTCCACTTT; CDR3: CASSHGQGNSPLHF; J: TRBJ1-6; D: TRBD1; size: once; V: TRBV7-2
DNA: TGTGCCAGCAGCTTATTTTTGACAGGGAGATACAATGAGCAGTTCTTC; CDR3: CASSLFLTGRYNEQFF; J: TRBJ2-1; D: TRBD1; size: -; V: TRBV7-9
DNA: TGTGCCAGTAGTACCCTAACCGGGACAGTGAACACTGAAGCTTTCTTT; CDR3: CASSTLTGTVNTEAFF; J: TRBJ1-1; D: TRBD1; size: -; V: TRBV19
DNA: TGCGCCAGCAGCCGGGACCTGAAAGAGACCCAGTACTTC; CDR3: CASSRDLKETQYF; J: TRBJ2-5; D: -; size: once; V: TRBV5-1
DNA: TGTGCCAGCAGCGTAGCCTCGAGCTCCTACAATGAGCAGTTCTTC; CDR3: CASSVASSSYNEQFF; J: TRBJ2-1; D: -; size: -; V: TRBV9
DNA: TGCAGTGCTAGTGATGGACAGCCCCAGCATTTT; CDR3: CSASDGQPQHF; J: TRBJ1-5; D: -; size: -; V: TRBV20-1